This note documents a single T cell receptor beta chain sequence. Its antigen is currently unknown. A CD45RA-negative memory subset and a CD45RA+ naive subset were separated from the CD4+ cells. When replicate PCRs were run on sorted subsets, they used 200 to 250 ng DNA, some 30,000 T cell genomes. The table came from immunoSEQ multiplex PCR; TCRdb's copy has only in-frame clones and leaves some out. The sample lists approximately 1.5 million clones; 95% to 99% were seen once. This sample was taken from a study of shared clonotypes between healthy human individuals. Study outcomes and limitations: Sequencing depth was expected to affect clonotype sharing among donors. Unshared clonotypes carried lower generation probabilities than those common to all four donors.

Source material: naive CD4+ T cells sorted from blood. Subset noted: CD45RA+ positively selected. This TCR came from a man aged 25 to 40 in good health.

CDR3 residues: CSVGSRQGENGELFF. CDR3 in DNA: TGCAGCGTTGGATCGCGACAGGGGGAGAACGGGGAGCTGTTTTTT. The gene calls are TRBV29-1 and TRBJ2-2; 9 nucleotides match TRBD1. CDR1 and CDR2 from the germline V gene are SQVTM and ANQGSEA. V shed 4 bases, J shed 7 bases, and the junction held 10 bases outside the gene matches. The CDR3 runs 15 residues.